This TCR beta chain derives from a study of Ad26.COV2.S vaccination and SARS-CoV-2 variants. Data came from immunoSEQ multiplex PCR; TCRdb stores just in-frame clones and leaves some out. The table has 300,000 to 450,000 clones, 92% seen once; the top ten hold 3% to 5%. The V end was cut by 4 bases, the J end by 6 bases, with 15 bases between. The length of the CDR3 is 14 residues. Germline V gene data show CDR1 as SGHDN and CDR2 as FVKESK. This clonotype originated in a human donor who had recovered from COVID-19. Material: peripheral blood, obtained after recovery from COVID-19. V gene TRBV14 combines with J gene TRBJ1-1; no clear D. The CDR3 DNA reads TGTGCCAGCAGCCCGAGCGTCGGCGGGGCTGAAGCTTTCTTT. Amino acids: CASSPSVGGAEAFF.